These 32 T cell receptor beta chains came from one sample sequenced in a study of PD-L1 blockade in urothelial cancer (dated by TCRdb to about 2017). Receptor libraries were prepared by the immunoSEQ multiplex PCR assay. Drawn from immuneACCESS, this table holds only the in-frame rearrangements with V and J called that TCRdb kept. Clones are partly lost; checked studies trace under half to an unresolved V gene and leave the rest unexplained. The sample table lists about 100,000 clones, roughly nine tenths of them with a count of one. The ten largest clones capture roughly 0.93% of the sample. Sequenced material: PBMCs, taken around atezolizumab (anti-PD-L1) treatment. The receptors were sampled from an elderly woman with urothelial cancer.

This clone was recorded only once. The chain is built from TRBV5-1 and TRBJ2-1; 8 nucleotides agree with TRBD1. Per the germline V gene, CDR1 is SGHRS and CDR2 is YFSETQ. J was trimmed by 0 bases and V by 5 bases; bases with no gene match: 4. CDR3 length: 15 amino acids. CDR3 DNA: TGCGCCAGCAGAGCAACAGGGGGCTCCTACAATGAGCAGTTCTTC. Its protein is CASRATGGSYNEQFF.

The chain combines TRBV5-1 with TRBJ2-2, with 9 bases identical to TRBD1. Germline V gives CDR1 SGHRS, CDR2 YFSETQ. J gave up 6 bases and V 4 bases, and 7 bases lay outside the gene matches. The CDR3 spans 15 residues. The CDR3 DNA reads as TGCGCCAGCAGCCTACAGGGGGCTTTGGCCGGGGAGCTGTTTTTT. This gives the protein CASSLQGALAGELFF.

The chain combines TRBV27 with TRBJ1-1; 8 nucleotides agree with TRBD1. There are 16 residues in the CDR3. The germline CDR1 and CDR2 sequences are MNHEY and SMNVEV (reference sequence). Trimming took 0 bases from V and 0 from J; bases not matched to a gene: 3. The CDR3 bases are TGTGCCAGCAGTTTATCGAGGGGACAGGTGAACACTGAAGCTTTCTTT. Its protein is CASSLSRGQVNTEAFF.

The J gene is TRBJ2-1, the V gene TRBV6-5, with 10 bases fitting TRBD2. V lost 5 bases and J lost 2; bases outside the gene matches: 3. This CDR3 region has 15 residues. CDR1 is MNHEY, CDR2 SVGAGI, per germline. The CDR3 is CASSRTSGTYNEQFF. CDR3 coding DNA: TGTGCCAGCAGTCGGACTAGCGGCACCTACAATGAGCAGTTCTTC.

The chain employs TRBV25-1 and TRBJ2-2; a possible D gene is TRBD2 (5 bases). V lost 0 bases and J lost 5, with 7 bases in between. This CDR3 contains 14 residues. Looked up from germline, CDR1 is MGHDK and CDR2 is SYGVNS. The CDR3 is CASSEYVATGELFF. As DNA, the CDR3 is TGTGCCAGCAGTGAATACGTAGCGACCGGGGAGCTGTTTTTT.

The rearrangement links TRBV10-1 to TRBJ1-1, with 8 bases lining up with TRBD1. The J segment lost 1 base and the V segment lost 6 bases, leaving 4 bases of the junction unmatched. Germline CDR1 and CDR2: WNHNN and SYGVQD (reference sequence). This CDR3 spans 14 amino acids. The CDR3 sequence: CASRKDRANTEAFF. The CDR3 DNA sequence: TGCGCCAGCAGGAAGGACAGGGCGAACACTGAAGCTTTCTTT.

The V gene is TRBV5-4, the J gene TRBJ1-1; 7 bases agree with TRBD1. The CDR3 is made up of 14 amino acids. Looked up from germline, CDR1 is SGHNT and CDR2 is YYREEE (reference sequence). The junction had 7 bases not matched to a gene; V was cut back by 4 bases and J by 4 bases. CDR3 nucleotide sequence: TGTGCCAGCAGCGCAAAAGGGGGCACCACTGAAGCTTTCTTT. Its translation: CASSAKGGTTEAFF.

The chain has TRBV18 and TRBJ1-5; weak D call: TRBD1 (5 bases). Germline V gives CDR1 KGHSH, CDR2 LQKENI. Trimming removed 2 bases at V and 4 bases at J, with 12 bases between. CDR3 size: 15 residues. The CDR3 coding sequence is TGTGCCAGCTCACCAGTGCCCGACAGTAATCAGCCCCAGCATTTT. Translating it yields CASSPVPDSNQPQHF.

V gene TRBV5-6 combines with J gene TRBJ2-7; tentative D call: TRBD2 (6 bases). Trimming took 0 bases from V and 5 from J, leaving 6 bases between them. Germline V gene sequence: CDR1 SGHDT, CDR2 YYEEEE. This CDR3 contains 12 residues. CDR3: CASSLGEDEQYF. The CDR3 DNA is TGTGCCAGCAGCTTGGGGGAGGACGAGCAGTACTTC.

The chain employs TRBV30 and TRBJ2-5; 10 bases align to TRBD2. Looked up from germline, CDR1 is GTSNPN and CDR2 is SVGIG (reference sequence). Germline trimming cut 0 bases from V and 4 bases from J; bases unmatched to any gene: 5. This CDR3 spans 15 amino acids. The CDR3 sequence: CAWSVAGGPGETQYF. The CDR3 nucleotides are TGTGCCTGGAGTGTAGCGGGAGGGCCCGGAGAGACCCAGTACTTC.

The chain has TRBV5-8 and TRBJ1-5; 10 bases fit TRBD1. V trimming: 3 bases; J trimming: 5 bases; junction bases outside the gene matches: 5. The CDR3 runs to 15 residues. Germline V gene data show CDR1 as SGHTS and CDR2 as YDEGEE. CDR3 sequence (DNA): TGTGCCAGCAGCTCGGACAGGGGGAAGTATCAGCCCCAGCATTTT. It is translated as CASSSDRGKYQPQHF. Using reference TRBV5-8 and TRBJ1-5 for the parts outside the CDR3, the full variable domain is EAGVTQSPTHLIKTRGQQATLRCSPISGHTSVYWYQQALGLGLQFLLWYDEGEERNRGNFPPRFSGRQFPNYSSELNVNALELEDSALYLCASSSDRGKYQPQHFGDGTRLSIL.

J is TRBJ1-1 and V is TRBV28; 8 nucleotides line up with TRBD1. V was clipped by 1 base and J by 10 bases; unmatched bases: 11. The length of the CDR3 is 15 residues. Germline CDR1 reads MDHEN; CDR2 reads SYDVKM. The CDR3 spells CASSLLVGAGGRAFF. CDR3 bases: TGTGCCAGCAGTTTATTGGTGGGGGCAGGGGGCAGAGCTTTCTTT.

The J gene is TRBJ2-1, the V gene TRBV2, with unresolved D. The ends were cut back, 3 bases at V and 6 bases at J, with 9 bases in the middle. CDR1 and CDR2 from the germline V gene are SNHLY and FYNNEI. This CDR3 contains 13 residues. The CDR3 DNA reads TGTGCCAGCAGTGAGGGCCAGGTCAATGAGCAGTTCTTC. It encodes CASSEGQVNEQFF.

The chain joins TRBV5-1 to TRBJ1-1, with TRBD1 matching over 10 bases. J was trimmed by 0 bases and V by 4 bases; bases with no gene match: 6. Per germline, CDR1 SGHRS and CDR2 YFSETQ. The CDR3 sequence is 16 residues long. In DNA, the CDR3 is TGCGCCAGCAGCCTCGGGACAGGGGCGTTGAACACTGAAGCTTTCTTT. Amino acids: CASSLGTGALNTEAFF.

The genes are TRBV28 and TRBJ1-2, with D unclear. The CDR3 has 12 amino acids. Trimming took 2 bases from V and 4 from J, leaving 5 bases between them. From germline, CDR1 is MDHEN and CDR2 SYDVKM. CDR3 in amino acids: CASSLGPYGYTF. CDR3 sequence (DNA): TGTGCCAGCAGTTTAGGGCCCTATGGCTACACCTTC.

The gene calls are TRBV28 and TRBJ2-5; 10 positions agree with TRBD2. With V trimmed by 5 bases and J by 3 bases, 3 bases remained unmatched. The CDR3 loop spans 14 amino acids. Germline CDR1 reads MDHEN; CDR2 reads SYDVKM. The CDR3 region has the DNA TGTGCCAGCAGTCGAGGACTAGCGGAAGAGACCCAGTACTTC. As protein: CASSRGLAEETQYF.

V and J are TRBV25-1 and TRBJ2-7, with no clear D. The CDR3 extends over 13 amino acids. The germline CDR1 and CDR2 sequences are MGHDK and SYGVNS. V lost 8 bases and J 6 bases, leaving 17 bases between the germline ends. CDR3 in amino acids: CASCYVVVGEQYF. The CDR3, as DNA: TGTGCCAGCTGTTACGTGGTCGTCGGCGAGCAGTACTTC.

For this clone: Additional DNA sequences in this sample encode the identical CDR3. DNA for the CDR3: TGTGCCAGCAGCCCTAGCTCCTACAATGAGCAGTTCTTC. Amino acid sequence: CASSPSSYNEQFF. The rearrangement joins TRBV7-9 to TRBJ2-1; D gene unclear. V dropped 5 bases and J dropped 0 bases, with 5 bases sitting between them. Germline V gene data show CDR1 as SEHNR and CDR2 as FQNEAQ (reference sequence). This CDR3 contains 13 residues.

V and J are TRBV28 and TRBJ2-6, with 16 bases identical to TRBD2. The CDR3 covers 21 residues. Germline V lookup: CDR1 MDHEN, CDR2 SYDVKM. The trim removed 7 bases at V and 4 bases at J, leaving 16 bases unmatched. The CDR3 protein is CASNQPGLAGGRSAGANVLTF. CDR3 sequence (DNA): TGTGCCAGCAATCAACCGGGACTAGCGGGAGGGCGATCGGCAGGGGCCAACGTCCTGACTTTC.

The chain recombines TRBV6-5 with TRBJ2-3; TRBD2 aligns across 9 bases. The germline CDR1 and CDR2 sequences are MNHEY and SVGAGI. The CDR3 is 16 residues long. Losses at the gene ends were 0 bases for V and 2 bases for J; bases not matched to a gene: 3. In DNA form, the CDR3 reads TGTGCCAGCAGTTACTCAGCGGGAGGAACCACAGATACGCAGTATTTT. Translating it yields CASSYSAGGTTDTQYF.

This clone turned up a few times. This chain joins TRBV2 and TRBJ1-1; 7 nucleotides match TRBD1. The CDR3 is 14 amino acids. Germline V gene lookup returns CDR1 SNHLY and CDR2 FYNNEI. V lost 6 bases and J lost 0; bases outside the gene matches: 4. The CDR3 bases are TGTGCCAGCAGCAAACAGGGGATGAACACTGAAGCTTTCTTT. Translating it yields CASSKQGMNTEAFF.

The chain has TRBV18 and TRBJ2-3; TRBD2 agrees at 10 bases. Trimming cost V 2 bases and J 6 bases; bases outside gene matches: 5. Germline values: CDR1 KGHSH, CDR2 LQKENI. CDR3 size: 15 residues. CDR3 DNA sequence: TGTGCCAGCTCACCAAAACTAGCGGGAATGGATACGCAGTATTTT. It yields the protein CASSPKLAGMDTQYF.

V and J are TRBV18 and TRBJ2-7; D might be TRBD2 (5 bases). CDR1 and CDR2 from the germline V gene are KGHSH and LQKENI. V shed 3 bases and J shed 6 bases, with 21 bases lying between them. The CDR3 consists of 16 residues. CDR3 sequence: CASSPNPAVVRGEQYF. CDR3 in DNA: TGTGCCAGCTCACCGAACCCTGCAGTGGTCCGGGGCGAGCAGTACTTC.

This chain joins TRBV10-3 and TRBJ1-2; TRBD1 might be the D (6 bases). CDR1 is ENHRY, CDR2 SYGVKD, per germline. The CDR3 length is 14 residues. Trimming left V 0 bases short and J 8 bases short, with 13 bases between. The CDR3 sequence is CAISESAGARGYTF. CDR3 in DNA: TGTGCCATCAGTGAGTCGGCGGGGGCGAGGGGCTACACCTTC.

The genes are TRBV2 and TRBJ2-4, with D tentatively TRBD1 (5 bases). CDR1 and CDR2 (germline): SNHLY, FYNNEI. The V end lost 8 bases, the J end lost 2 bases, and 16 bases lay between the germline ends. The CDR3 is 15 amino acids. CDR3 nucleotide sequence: TGTGCCAGCCTACCGCCCCAGGGCACCAAAAACATTCAGTACTTC. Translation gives CASLPPQGTKNIQYF.

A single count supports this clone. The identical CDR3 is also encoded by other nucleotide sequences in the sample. The CDR3 region is CASSSPGQGTGELFF. DNA for the CDR3: TGTGCCAGCAGTTCCCCGGGACAGGGGACCGGGGAGCTGTTTTTT. The chain joins TRBV28 to TRBJ2-2; 10 positions agree with TRBD1. Germline lookup yields CDR1 MDHEN and CDR2 SYDVKM. V dropped 4 bases and J dropped 5; count of bases not matched to a gene: 4. The CDR3 length is 15 residues.

CDR3 in amino acids: CASSSWSRQYNYGYTF. CDR3 coding DNA: TGTGCCAGCAGTTCTTGGAGCCGGCAGTATAACTATGGCTACACCTTC. The gene calls are TRBV28 and TRBJ1-2; no clear D gene. The germline V gene has CDR1 MDHEN and CDR2 SYDVKM. With 4 bases removed from V and 1 base from J, the gap between germline ends came to 16 bases. The CDR3 has 16 residues.

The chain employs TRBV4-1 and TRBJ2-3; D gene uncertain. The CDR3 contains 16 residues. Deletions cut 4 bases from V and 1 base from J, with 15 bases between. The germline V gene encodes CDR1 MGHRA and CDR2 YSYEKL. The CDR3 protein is CASSPRGIVGTDTQYF. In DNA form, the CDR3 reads TGCGCCAGCAGCCCAAGAGGTATAGTCGGCACAGATACGCAGTATTTT.

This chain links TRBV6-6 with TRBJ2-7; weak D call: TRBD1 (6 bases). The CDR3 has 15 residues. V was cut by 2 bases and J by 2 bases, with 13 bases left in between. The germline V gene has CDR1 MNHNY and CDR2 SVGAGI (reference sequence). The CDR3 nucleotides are TGTGCCAGCAGTTACCTACAGGGTGAGACCTACGAGCAGTACTTC. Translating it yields CASSYLQGETYEQYF.

The CDR3, as DNA: TGCGCCAGCAAATCCGAGTATCCGTCCTACAATGAGCAGTTCTTC. Translation: CASKSEYPSYNEQFF. The rearrangement links TRBV5-1 to TRBJ2-1; no clear D gene. Trimming removed 6 bases at V and 1 base at J, with 14 bases between. CDR1 and CDR2 from the germline V gene are SGHRS and YFSETQ. CDR3 length equals 15 residues.

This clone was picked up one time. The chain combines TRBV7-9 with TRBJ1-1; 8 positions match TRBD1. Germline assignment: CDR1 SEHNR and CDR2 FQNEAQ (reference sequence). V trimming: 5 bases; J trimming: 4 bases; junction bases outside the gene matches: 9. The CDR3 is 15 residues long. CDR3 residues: CASSPRGLEATEAFF. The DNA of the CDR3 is TGTGCCAGCAGCCCCAGGGGGCTCGAAGCCACTGAAGCTTTCTTT.

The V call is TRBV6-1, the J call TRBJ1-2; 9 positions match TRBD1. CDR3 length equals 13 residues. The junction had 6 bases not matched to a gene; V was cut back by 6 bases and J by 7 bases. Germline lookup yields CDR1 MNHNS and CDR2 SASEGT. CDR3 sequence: CASRPQGAVGYTF. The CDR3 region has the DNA TGTGCCAGCAGACCACAGGGGGCGGTTGGCTACACCTTC.